These 7 T cell receptor beta chains were sequenced from one sample in a study of Graves' ophthalmopathy and Graves' hyperthyroidism. TCR beta CDR3 amplification used RNA transcripts. Following a first-round RT-PCR that used HTBI primers, a second-round multiplex PCR was carried out. TCRdb ran MiXCR on the multiplex PCR reads and lists one entry per CDR3 protein. Here the sample spans 300,000 to 400,000 distinct CDR3 sequences, roughly 17% being singletons. The source material was peripheral blood. The receptors shown here come from an adult man with Graves' ophthalmopathy.

This clonotype was counted at least ten times. The chain recombines TRBV5-1 with TRBJ2-6; D remains ambiguous. V lost 1 base to trimming and J lost 2 bases, with 7 bases between them. Germline V gene data show CDR1 as SGHRS and CDR2 as YFSETQ. This CDR3 contains 15 residues. In DNA, the CDR3 is TGCGCCAGCAGCTTGAGGGATGCTGGGGCCAACGTCCTGACTTTC. Amino acids: CASSLRDAGANVLTF.

This clonotype was detected many times. V usage is TRBV7-2 and J usage is TRBJ1-1; D possibly corresponds to TRBD1 (6 bases). Germline assignment: CDR1 SGHTA and CDR2 FQGNSA. CDR3 length: 13 amino acids. V lost 6 bases, J lost 10 bases, and 18 bases lay in between. The CDR3 is CASSTLGGASAFF. CDR3 nucleotides: TGTGCCAGCAGTACATTGGGGGGGGCATCAGCTTTCTTT.

This chain connects TRBV7-2 to TRBJ2-5; tentatively, D is TRBD1 (5 bases). Trimming removed 1 base from V and 14 bases from J, with 14 bases in between. CDR1 and CDR2 (germline): SGHTA, FQGNSA. The CDR3 has 12 residues. DNA for the CDR3: TGTGCCAGCAGCTTAGATAGACAGATCCTATACTTC. As protein: CASSLDRQILYF.

This clonotype was observed many times. The chain couples TRBV30 to TRBJ1-1; D unclear. This CDR3 region has 12 residues. The germline V gene encodes CDR1 GTSNPN and CDR2 SVGIG (reference sequence). V was shortened by 4 bases and J by 6 bases, with 12 bases between the two germline ends. This CDR3 is CAWMPLVAEAFF. The CDR3 DNA reads TGTGCCTGGATGCCCCTCGTAGCTGAAGCTTTCTTT.

This clonotype was seen repeatedly, ten times or more. The genes are TRBV30 and TRBJ1-5, with D unresolved. V was clipped by 4 bases and J by 4 bases, with 11 bases between them. CDR1 GTSNPN and CDR2 SVGIG come from the germline V gene (reference sequence). CDR3 size: 13 residues. CDR3 loop: CAWTHSQNQPQHF. The CDR3 nucleotides are TGTGCCTGGACCCACAGCCAGAATCAGCCCCAGCATTTT.

This clonotype showed up many times. The chain is built from TRBV10-3 and TRBJ2-5; D is possibly TRBD2 (6 bases). The CDR3 has 14 residues. Trimming pared 4 bases from V and 5 bases from J, leaving 14 bases between. Germline CDR1 and CDR2: ENHRY and SYGVKD. This chain's CDR3 is CAISAGDRGETQYF. CDR3 bases: TGTGCCATCAGTGCGGGAGATCGCGGGGAGACCCAGTACTTC.

This clonotype was seen many times. V is TRBV30 and J is TRBJ2-7; D not resolved. The germline V gene has CDR1 GTSNPN and CDR2 SVGIG (reference sequence). The CDR3 runs 18 residues. V was pared by 7 bases and J by 4 bases, with 32 bases between. For the CDR3, the DNA is TGTGCCTCGGTCCACCGGACCCATCCCCCCGGGCACGGTTACGAGCAGTACTTC. It encodes CASVHRTHPPGHGYEQYF.